Listed below are T cell receptor beta chains from one sample, sequenced in a study of chemoradiotherapy in HPV16-positive cancers. Sequencing used immunoSEQ multiplex PCR; TCRdb keeps in-frame clones, though not all of them. The sample lists some 14,000 clones, approximately 74% occurring once. This sample was obtained from a patient who underwent chemoradiotherapy. These TCRs come from a human donor with HPV-associated anogenital cancer. Both conserved end residues are trimmed from each CDR3. The D gene is left open where the match is weak.

TRBV15,TRBD2,ATSSGREGYNEQF
TRBV10-1,NA,ASSESGIYEQY
TRBV7-6,TRBD1,ASSLAHQGART
TRBV7-2,NA,ASSLAPQYEQY
TRBV5-4,NA,ASSLVLETDTQY
TRBV4-1,NA,ASSQVGSRGVEDEKLF
TRBV19,NA,ASSRGRGEKLF
TRBV7-8,NA,ASSLGEIAEAF
TRBV6-5,NA,ASSYSGGAQDTQY
TRBV5-5,NA,ASSLIAEAF
TRBV6-5,TRBD1,ASSPGQATYEQY
TRBV30,NA,AWSVGHSGRNTIY
TRBV6-1,NA,ASSEEAGLGELF
TRBV7-9,NA,ASSLDDRWNQPQH
TRBV5-3,NA,ARSRAPGTPPYEQY
TRBV6-1,NA,ASSEGEGWRNEQF
TRBV10-2,NA,ASSEGSSSYNEQF
TRBV4-1,NA,ASSQEDGGSNQPQH
TRBV11-3,TRBD1,ASSLDPGQGTDTQY
TRBV10-3,NA,AISAPGSRAGELF
TRBV2,NA,ASSWTGYNEQF
TRBV5-1,TRBD1,ASSFLLGDREAF
TRBV5-4,NA,ASSLLAGSGGTDTQY
TRBV7-6,NA,ASSLQGPQPQH
TRBV30,TRBD2,AWSGLAGVMADTQY
TRBV5-1,NA,ASSGTEYEQY
TRBV11-1,NA,ASSFSRSTEAF
TRBV7-6,NA,ASSLGSLDTYEQY
TRBV19,NA,ASSIGATEQF
TRBV6-4,NA,ASSDGSHGDEQF
TRBV19,NA,ASSIPTSLVNTIY
TRBV7-9,NA,ASSLVQGNYEQY
TRBV11-2,NA,ASSLDVNAFSYEQY
TRBV18,TRBD2,ASSTLAERPLGEQY
TRBV28,NA,ASSLITATEAF
TRBV5-1,TRBD1,ASNLGQQRAEQY
TRBV6-1,NA,ASMDLFLDGMAY
TRBV18,TRBD1,ASSPQTGRGSTEAF
TRBV15,NA,ATSRTGRNQPQH
TRBV27,NA,ASSLAPHPATNEKLF
TRBV6-5,NA,ASSRARPATEAF
TRBV9,NA,ASSVTDMGYGYT
TRBV27,NA,ASRGASGYT
TRBV10-2,TRBD2,ASRGSSGRGEQF
TRBV6-1,TRBD1,ASSGTGGLSGNYGYT
TRBV5-1,NA,ASSLERGKKLF
TRBV6-6,TRBD1,ASSSGGQGSSYEQY
TRBV5-1,NA,ASSLNGGRPTNEKLF
TRBV19,NA,ASSPNEKLF
TRBV4-1,NA,ASSRSGGAETQY
TRBV5-1,NA,ASSLGGGSSYNEQF
TRBV6-1,TRBD2,ASSEESGGSYEQY